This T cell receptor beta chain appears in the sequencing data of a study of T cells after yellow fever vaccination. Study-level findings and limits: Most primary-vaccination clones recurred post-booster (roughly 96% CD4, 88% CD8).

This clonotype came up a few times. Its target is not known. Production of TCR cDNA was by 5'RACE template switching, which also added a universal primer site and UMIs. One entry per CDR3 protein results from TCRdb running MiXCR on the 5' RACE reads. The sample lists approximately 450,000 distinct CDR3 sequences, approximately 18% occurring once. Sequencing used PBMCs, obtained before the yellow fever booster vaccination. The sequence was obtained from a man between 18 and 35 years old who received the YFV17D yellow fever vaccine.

The CDR3 region is CASSRGLAGGEGKNIQYF. The DNA for the CDR3 is TGCGCCAGCAGCCGAGGACTAGCGGGGGGCGAGGGCAAAAACATTCAGTACTTC. The chain employs TRBV4-1 and TRBJ2-4; TRBD2 matches 14 bases. The CDR3 has 18 residues. Germline CDR1 is MGHRA and CDR2 is YSYEKL. The ends lost 4 bases at V and 3 bases at J; junction bases unmatched: 8.